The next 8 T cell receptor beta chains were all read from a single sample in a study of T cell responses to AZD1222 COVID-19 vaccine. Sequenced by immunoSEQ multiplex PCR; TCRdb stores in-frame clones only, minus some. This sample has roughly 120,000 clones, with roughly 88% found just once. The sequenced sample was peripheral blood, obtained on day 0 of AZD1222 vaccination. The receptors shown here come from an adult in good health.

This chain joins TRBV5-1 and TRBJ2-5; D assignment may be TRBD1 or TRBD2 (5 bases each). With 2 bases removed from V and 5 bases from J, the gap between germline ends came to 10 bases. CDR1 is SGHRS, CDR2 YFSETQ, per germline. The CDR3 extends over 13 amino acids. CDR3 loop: CASSFSREETQYF. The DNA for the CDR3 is TGCGCCAGCAGCTTTTCCAGGGAGGAGACCCAGTACTTC. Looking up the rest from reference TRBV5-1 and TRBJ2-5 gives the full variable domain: KAGVTQTPRYLIKTRGQQVTLSCSPISGHRSVSWYQQTPGQGLQFLFEYFSETQRNKGNFPGRFSGRQFSNSRSEMNVSTLELGDSALYLCASSFSREETQYFGPGTRLLVL.

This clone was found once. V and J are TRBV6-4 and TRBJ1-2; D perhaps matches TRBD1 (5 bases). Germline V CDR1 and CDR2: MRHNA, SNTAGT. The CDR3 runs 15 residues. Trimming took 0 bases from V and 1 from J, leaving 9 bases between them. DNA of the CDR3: TGTGCCAGCAGTGACTCAAGGGGCGGTAACTATGGCTACACCTTC. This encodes CASSDSRGGNYGYTF.

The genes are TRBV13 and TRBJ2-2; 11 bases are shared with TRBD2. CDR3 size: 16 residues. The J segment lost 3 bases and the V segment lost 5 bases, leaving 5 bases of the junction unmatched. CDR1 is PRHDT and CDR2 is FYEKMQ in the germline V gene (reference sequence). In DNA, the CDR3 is TGTGCCAGCAGCAAGGGACTAGCGGACCACACCGGGGAGCTGTTTTTT. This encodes CASSKGLADHTGELFF.

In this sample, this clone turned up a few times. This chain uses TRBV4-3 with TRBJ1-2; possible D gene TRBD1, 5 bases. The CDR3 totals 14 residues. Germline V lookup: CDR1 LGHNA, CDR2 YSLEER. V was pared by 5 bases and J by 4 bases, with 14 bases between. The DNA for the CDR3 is TGCGCCAGCAGCGCCCAGGACACTTCCTATGGCTACACCTTC. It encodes CASSAQDTSYGYTF.

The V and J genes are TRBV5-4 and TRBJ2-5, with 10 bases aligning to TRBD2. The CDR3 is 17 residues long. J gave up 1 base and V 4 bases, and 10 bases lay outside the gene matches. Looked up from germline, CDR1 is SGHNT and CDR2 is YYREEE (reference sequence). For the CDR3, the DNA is TGTGCCAGCAGCATTACTGGACTAGCGGATATCCAAGAGACCCAGTACTTC. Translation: CASSITGLADIQETQYF.

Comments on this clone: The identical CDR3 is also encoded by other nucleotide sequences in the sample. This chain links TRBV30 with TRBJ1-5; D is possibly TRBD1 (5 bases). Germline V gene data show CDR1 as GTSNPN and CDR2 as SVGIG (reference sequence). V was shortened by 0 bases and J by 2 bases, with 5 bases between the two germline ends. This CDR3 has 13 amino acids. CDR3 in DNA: TGTGCCTGGAGTGTCAGGGGCAATCAGCCCCAGCATTTT. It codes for CAWSVRGNQPQHF.

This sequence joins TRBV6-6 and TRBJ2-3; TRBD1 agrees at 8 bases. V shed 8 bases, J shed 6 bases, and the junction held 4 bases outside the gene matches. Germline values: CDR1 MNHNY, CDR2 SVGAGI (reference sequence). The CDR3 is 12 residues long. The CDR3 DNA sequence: TGTGCCAGCCTGGACAGGGAGGATACGCAGTATTTT. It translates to CASLDREDTQYF.

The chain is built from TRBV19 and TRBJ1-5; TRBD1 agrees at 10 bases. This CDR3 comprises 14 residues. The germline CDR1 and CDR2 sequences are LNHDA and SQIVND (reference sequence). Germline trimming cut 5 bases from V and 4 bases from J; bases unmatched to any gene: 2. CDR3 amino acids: CASSVGQGNQPQHF. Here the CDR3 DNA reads TGTGCCAGTAGTGTGGGACAGGGGAATCAGCCCCAGCATTTT. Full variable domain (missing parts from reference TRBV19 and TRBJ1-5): DGGITQSPKYLFRKEGQNVTLSCEQNLNHDAMYWYRQDPGQGLRLIYYSQIVNDFQKGDIAEGYSVSREKKESFPLTVTSAQKNPTAFYLCASSVGQGNQPQHFGDGTRLSIL.